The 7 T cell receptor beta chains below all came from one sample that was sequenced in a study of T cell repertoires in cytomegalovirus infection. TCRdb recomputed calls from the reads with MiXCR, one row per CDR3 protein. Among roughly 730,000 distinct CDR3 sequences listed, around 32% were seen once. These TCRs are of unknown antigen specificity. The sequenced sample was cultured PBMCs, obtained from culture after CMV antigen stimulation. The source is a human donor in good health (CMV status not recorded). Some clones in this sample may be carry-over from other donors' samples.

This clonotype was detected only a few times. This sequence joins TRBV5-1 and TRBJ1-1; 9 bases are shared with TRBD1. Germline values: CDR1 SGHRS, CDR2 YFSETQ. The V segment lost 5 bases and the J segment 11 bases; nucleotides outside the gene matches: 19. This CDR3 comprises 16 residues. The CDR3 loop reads CASSAGTGQGHSLAFF. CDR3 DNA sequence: TGCGCCAGCAGTGCAGGAACGGGACAGGGTCATTCTTTGGCTTTCTTT.

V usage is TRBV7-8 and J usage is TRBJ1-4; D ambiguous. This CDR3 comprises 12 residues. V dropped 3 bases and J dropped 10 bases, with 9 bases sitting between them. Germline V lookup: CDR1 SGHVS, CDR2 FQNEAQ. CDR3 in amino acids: CASSFDPGKLFF. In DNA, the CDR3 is TGTGCCAGCAGCTTCGACCCCGGAAAACTGTTTTTT.

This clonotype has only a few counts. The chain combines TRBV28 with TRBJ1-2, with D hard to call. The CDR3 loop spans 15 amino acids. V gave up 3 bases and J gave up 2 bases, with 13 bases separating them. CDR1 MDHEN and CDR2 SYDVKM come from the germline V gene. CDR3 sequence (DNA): TGTGCCAGCAGTTTGGGGTGGGAAGTCAACTATGGCTACACCTTC. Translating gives CASSLGWEVNYGYTF.

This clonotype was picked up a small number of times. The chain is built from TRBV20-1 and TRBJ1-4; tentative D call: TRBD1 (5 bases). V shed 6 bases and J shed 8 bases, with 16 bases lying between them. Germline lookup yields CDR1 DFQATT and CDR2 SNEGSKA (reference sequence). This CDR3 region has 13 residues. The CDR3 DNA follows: TGCAGTGCCCTGAGGGGATTGCGGGAAAAACTGTTTTTT. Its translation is CSALRGLREKLFF.

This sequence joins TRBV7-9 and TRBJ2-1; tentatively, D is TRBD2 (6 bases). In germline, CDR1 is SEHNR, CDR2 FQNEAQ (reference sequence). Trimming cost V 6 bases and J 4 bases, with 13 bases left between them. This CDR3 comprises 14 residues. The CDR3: CASRLPGTYNEQFF. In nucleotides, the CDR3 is TGTGCCAGCAGGTTACCCGGGACTTACAATGAGCAGTTCTTC.

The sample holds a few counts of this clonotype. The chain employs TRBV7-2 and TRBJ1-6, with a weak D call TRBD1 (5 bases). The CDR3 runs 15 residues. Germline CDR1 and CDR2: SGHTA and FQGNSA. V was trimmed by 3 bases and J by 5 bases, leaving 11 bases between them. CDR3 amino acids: CASSLLTENNSPLHF. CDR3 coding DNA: TGTGCCAGCAGCTTGCTGACAGAGAATAATTCACCCCTCCACTTT. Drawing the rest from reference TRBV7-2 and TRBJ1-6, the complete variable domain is GAGVSQSPSNKVTEKGKDVELRCDPISGHTALYWYRQSLGQGLEFLIYFQGNSAPDKSGLPSDRFSAERTGGSVSTLTIQRTQQEDSAVYLCASSLLTENNSPLHFGNGTRLTVT.

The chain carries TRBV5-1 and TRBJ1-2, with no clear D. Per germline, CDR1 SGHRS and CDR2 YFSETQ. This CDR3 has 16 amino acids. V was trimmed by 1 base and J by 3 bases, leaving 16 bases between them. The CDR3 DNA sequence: TGCGCCAGCAGCTTGAAGGGCGGATCGGGTGACTATGGCTACACCTTC. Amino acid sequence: CASSLKGGSGDYGYTF.